These T cell receptor beta chains were read from a single sample in a study of T cell responses to AZD1222 COVID-19 vaccine. Profiled with immunoSEQ multiplex PCR; TCRdb holds only in-frame clones, not every one. The sample has roughly 140,000 clones; 87% are singletons. The sequencing used peripheral blood, collected 28 days after the second AZD1222 dose. The receptors shown here come from an adult who received the AZD1222 COVID-19 vaccine. Each CDR3 is given with its conserved first and last residue. Fields, in order: clone size, D gene, V gene, J gene, CDR3 DNA, CDR3 protein. D genes are given only for firm matches. Size tells how often a clone was seen (once, few, many) or the class of an expanded clone, and some rows leave it out.

clone size: NA
D gene: NA
V gene: TRBV9
J gene: TRBJ2-1
CDR3 DNA: TGTGCCAGCAGCCCTGCACAGGGATGGGATTACAATGAGCAGTTCTTC
CDR3 protein: CASSPAQGWDYNEQFF

clone size: NA
D gene: NA
V gene: TRBV24-1
J gene: TRBJ2-1
CDR3 DNA: TGTGCCACCAGTAGAGGGGATAACAATGAGCAGTTCTTC
CDR3 protein: CATSRGDNNEQFF

clone size: NA
D gene: NA
V gene: TRBV19
J gene: TRBJ1-5
CDR3 DNA: TGTGCCAGTAGTATAGTATTGGGGGAAGTTGGCAATCAGCCCCAGCATTTT
CDR3 protein: CASSIVLGEVGNQPQHF

clone size: NA
D gene: NA
V gene: TRBV6-5
J gene: TRBJ1-1
CDR3 DNA: TGTGCCAGCAGTTACTCGGGCAGGGTGGCTTTCTTT
CDR3 protein: CASSYSGRVAFF

clone size: NA
D gene: NA
V gene: TRBV29-1
J gene: TRBJ1-5
CDR3 DNA: TGCAGCGTCGCCATCGGACAGAGTAGCAATCAGCCCCAGCATTTT
CDR3 protein: CSVAIGQSSNQPQHF

clone size: NA
D gene: NA
V gene: TRBV6-6
J gene: TRBJ1-6
CDR3 DNA: TGTGCCAGCACCTACGCGGGGGTACAATCACCCCTCCACTTT
CDR3 protein: CASTYAGVQSPLHF

clone size: NA
D gene: NA
V gene: TRBV10-3
J gene: TRBJ2-3
CDR3 DNA: TGTGCCATCAGTGACGGGACTAGCACAGATACGCAGTATTTT
CDR3 protein: CAISDGTSTDTQYF

clone size: NA
D gene: TRBD1
V gene: TRBV19
J gene: TRBJ1-2
CDR3 DNA: TGTGCCAGTAGTTCGACAGGGGGCATCTATGGCTACACCTTC
CDR3 protein: CASSSTGGIYGYTF

clone size: NA
D gene: TRBD2
V gene: TRBV11-2
J gene: TRBJ2-5
CDR3 DNA: TGTGCCAGCAGCTTAAGGGGGACTAGCTCAGAGACCCAGTACTTC
CDR3 protein: CASSLRGTSSETQYF

clone size: once
D gene: NA
V gene: TRBV29-1
J gene: TRBJ2-7
CDR3 DNA: TGCAGCGTTGGGACTGCATTATCCTACGAGCAGTACTTC
CDR3 protein: CSVGTALSYEQYF

clone size: NA
D gene: NA
V gene: TRBV18
J gene: TRBJ1-5
CDR3 DNA: TGTGCCAGCTCACTCGACCTGCAGCCCCAGCATTTT
CDR3 protein: CASSLDLQPQHF

clone size: NA
D gene: TRBD1
V gene: TRBV5-1
J gene: TRBJ2-2
CDR3 DNA: TGCGCCAGCAGCTGGGCGACAGGGGGCAACGGGGAGCTGTTTTTT
CDR3 protein: CASSWATGGNGELFF

clone size: NA
D gene: NA
V gene: TRBV5-6
J gene: TRBJ1-2
CDR3 DNA: TGTGCCAGCAGCCCAACAGGCACCGTACGCCGTGGCTACACCTTC
CDR3 protein: CASSPTGTVRRGYTF

clone size: once
D gene: NA
V gene: TRBV7-8
J gene: TRBJ1-4
CDR3 DNA: TGTGCCAGCAGCCCCCCCTTGCGCTTTGGGGGAACTGAAAAACTGTTTTTT
CDR3 protein: CASSPPLRFGGTEKLFF

clone size: NA
D gene: NA
V gene: TRBV4-1
J gene: TRBJ1-4
CDR3 DNA: TGCGCCAGCAGCCAAGAGGTACAGGGACGTGAAAAACTGTTTTTT
CDR3 protein: CASSQEVQGREKLFF

clone size: NA
D gene: NA
V gene: TRBV11-2
J gene: TRBJ1-2
CDR3 DNA: TGTGCCAGCAGCTTATCCCGGGCCTATGGCTACACCTTC
CDR3 protein: CASSLSRAYGYTF

clone size: NA
D gene: TRBD1
V gene: TRBV7-2
J gene: TRBJ1-3
CDR3 DNA: TGTGCCAGCAGCCGCGGGACAGTAGGAAACACCATATATTTT
CDR3 protein: CASSRGTVGNTIYF

clone size: NA
D gene: NA
V gene: TRBV6-1
J gene: TRBJ2-7
CDR3 DNA: TGTGCCAGCGCGGACAGTTTCTACGAGCAGTACTTC
CDR3 protein: CASADSFYEQYF

clone size: NA
D gene: NA
V gene: TRBV7-3
J gene: TRBJ2-1
CDR3 DNA: TGTGCCAGCAGCGAGACTGGGACCTACAATGAGCAGTTCTTC
CDR3 protein: CASSETGTYNEQFF

clone size: once
D gene: NA
V gene: TRBV11-2
J gene: TRBJ1-2
CDR3 DNA: TGTGCCAGCAGCTTAGGGGGGACCTATGGCTACACCTTC
CDR3 protein: CASSLGGTYGYTF

clone size: NA
D gene: NA
V gene: TRBV6-6
J gene: TRBJ1-3
CDR3 DNA: TGTGCCAGCAGTTCAGGGTCCTCCGGAAACACCATATATTTT
CDR3 protein: CASSSGSSGNTIYF

clone size: NA
D gene: NA
V gene: TRBV7-2
J gene: TRBJ1-6
CDR3 DNA: TGTGCCAGCAGCTTAGGCAGTTATAATTCACCCCTCCACTTT
CDR3 protein: CASSLGSYNSPLHF

clone size: few
D gene: NA
V gene: TRBV3-1/TRBV3-2
J gene: TRBJ2-7
CDR3 DNA: TGTGCCAGCAGCCTAACACCAGGCGCCGGTTCGTACGAGCAGTACTTC
CDR3 protein: CASSLTPGAGSYEQYF

clone size: NA
D gene: TRBD1
V gene: TRBV9
J gene: TRBJ2-7
CDR3 DNA: TGTGCCAGCAGCGTAGATGGGGGACAGGGACCCTACGAGCAGTACTTC
CDR3 protein: CASSVDGGQGPYEQYF

clone size: NA
D gene: TRBD2
V gene: TRBV27
J gene: TRBJ2-1
CDR3 DNA: TGTGCCAGCAGTTCCCTCGGGAGCGGGAGTTTATATGAGCAGTTCTTC
CDR3 protein: CASSSLGSGSLYEQFF

clone size: NA
D gene: NA
V gene: TRBV19
J gene: TRBJ2-7
CDR3 DNA: TGTGCCAGTAGTACCCGGGCCGGCGAGCAGTACTTC
CDR3 protein: CASSTRAGEQYF

clone size: NA
D gene: NA
V gene: TRBV28
J gene: TRBJ1-1
CDR3 DNA: TGTGCCAGCAGTCTGACAGTCCCCCCTGAAGCTTTCTTT
CDR3 protein: CASSLTVPPEAFF

clone size: NA
D gene: TRBD2
V gene: TRBV6-2/TRBV6-3
J gene: TRBJ2-1
CDR3 DNA: TGTGCCAGCAGTTATGGTAGCGGGAGGGGTGAGCAGTTCTTC
CDR3 protein: CASSYGSGRGEQFF